The rows below give T cell receptor beta chains drawn from one sample of a study of T-cell reconstitution after alpha-beta-depleted transplantation in children. One entry per CDR3 protein results from TCRdb running MiXCR on the PCR reads. The data show hundreds of thousands of distinct CDR3 sequences, about 12% seen once. Here the sequenced sample was PBMCs, taken before TCRalphabeta/CD19-depleted stem cell transplant. All receptors come from a girl aged 2 to 10 with congenital amegakaryocytic thrombocytopenia, due to receive a stem cell transplant. Each CDR3 is given with its conserved first and last residue. The order of the fields is V gene, J gene, D gene, clone size, CDR3 DNA, CDR3 protein. A D gene is named only where the DNA matches it firmly. The listing skips clone size in some rows; elsewhere it reads once, few, many or a size class.

TRBV24-1	TRBJ2-1	TRBD2	.	TGTGCCACCAGTGATTCCGTCCCGGGACTAGCGGGAGGGCGGCATGAGCAGTTCTTC	CATSDSVPGLAGGRHEQFF
TRBV29-1	TRBJ2-5	.	.	TGCAGTGCTGCCCGGGGGGCGGTAGAGACCCAGTACTTC	CSAARGAVETQYF
TRBV20-1	TRBJ1-1	.	few	TGCAGTGCTAGTTTTCGCATGAACACTGAAGCTTTCTTT	CSASFRMNTEAFF
TRBV29-1	TRBJ1-1	TRBD1	.	TGCAGCGTTGGGGGACAGGCGGACAACACTGAAGCTTTCTTT	CSVGGQADNTEAFF
TRBV5-1	TRBJ2-1	.	.	TGCGCCAGCAGCTTGGCAGGGTTCGCCTACAATGAGCAGTTCTTC	CASSLAGFAYNEQFF
TRBV18	TRBJ1-5	TRBD1	few	TGTGCCAGCTCACCGGAACGGACAGGGGAGACGCCCCAGCATTTT	CASSPERTGETPQHF
TRBV18	TRBJ2-1	TRBD2	few	TGTGCCAGCTCACCAAGGCTAGCGGGAGGAAATGAGCAGTTCTTC	CASSPRLAGGNEQFF
TRBV7-8	TRBJ1-6	.	few	TGTGCCAGCAGCTTAAAACGACTGAATAATTCACCCCTCCACTTT	CASSLKRLNNSPLHF
TRBV15	TRBJ2-1	.	few	TGTGCCACCACCACCCCACCCAATGAGCAGTTCTTC	CATTTPPNEQFF
TRBV30	TRBJ1-5	.	many	TGTGCCTGGGTTCCCTCTCAGGGGTTCAGCAATCAGCCCCAGCATTTT	CAWVPSQGFSNQPQHF
TRBV4-1	TRBJ2-7	.	many	TGCGCCAGCAGCCAAGGTGTAGGGGCCAGCTCCTACGAGCAGTACTTC	CASSQGVGASSYEQYF
TRBV19	TRBJ1-5	.	.	TGTGCCAGTAGTTTTTTTAGCGGGGGCAATCAGCCCCAGCATTTT	CASSFFSGGNQPQHF
TRBV10-3	TRBJ2-2	TRBD2	many	TGTGCCATCATGGCGGGAGGGCCGTACGGGGAGCTGTTTTTT	CAIMAGGPYGELFF
TRBV5-1	TRBJ2-2	TRBD1	once	TGCGCCAGCGCGGACAGGAAGAACACCGGGGAGCTGTTTTTT	CASADRKNTGELFF
TRBV29-1	TRBJ2-2	.	many	TGCAGCGTTGACAGTCCGAACACCGGGGAGCTGTTTTTT	CSVDSPNTGELFF
TRBV18	TRBJ2-7	TRBD2	.	TGTGCCAGCTCACCGATTACCCGACTAGCGGGATTTGCGGGCTCCTACGAGCAGTACTTC	CASSPITRLAGFAGSYEQYF
TRBV4-1	TRBJ1-1	.	many	TGCGCCAGCAGCCCATCCGGGGCCGCGAACACTGAAGCTTTCTTT	CASSPSGAANTEAFF
TRBV7-9	TRBJ2-3	.	.	TGTGCCAGCAGCCCCGTGGGAGAATCCACAGATACGCAGTATTTT	CASSPVGESTDTQYF